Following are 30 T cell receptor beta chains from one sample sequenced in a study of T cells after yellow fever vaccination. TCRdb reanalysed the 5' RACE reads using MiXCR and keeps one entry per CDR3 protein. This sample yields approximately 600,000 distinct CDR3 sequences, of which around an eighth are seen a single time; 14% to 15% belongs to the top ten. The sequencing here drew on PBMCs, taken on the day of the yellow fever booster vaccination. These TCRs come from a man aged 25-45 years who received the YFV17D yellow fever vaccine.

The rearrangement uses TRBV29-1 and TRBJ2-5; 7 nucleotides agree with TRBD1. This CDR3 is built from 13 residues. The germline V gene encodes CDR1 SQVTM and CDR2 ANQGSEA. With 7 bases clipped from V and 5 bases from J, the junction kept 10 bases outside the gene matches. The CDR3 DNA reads TGCAGCGAGACGAAGGGGGCTTATGAGACCCAGTACTTC. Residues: CSETKGAYETQYF.

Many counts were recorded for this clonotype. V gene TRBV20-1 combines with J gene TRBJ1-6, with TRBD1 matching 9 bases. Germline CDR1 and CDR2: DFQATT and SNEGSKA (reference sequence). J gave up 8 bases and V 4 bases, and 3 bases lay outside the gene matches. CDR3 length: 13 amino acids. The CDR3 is CSATGTGHSPLHF. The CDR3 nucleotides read TGCAGTGCTACCGGGACAGGGCATTCACCCCTCCACTTT.

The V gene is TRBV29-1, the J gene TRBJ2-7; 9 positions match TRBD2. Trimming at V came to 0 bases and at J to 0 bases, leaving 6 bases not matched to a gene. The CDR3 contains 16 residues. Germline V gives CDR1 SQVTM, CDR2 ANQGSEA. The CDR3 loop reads CSVEEVTSGYSYEQYF. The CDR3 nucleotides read TGCAGCGTTGAAGAGGTGACTAGCGGCTACTCCTACGAGCAGTACTTC.

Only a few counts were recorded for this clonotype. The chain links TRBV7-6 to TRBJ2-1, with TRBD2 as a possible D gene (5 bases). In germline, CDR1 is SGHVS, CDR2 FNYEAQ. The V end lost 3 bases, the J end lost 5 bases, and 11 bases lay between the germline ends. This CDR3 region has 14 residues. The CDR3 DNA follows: TGTGCCAGCAGCTTCATGGGAGCGGACAATGAGCAGTTCTTC. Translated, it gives CASSFMGADNEQFF.

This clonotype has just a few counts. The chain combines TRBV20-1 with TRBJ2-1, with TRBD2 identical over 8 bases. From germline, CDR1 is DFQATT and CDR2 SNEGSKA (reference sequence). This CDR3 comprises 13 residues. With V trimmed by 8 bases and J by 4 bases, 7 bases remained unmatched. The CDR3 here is CSNPASGYNEQFF. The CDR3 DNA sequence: TGCAGTAACCCTGCTAGCGGGTACAATGAGCAGTTCTTC.

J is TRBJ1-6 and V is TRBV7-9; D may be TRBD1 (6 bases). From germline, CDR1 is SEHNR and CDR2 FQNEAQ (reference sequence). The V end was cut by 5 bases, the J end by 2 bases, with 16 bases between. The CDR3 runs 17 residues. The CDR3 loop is CASSQLGAAPYNSPLHF. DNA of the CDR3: TGTGCCAGCAGCCAACTGGGGGCGGCCCCCTATAATTCACCCCTCCACTTT. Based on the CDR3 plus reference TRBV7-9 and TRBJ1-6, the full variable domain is DTGVSQNPRHKITKRGQNVTFRCDPISEHNRLYWYRQTLGQGPEFLTYFQNEAQLEKSRLLSDRFSAERPKGSFSTLEIQRTEQGDSAMYLCASSQLGAAPYNSPLHFGNGTRLTVT.

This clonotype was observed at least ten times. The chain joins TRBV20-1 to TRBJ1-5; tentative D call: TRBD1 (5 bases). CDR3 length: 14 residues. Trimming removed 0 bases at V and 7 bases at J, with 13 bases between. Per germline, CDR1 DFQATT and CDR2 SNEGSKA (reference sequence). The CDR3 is CSAREPRGDQPQHF. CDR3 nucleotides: TGCAGTGCTAGAGAGCCCCGGGGCGACCAGCCCCAGCATTTT.

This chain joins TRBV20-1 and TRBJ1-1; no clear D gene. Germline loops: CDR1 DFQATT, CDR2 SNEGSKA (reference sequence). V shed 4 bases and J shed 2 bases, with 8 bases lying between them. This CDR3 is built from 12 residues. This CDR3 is CSATDQNTEAFF. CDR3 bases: TGCAGTGCTACAGATCAAAACACTGAAGCTTTCTTT.

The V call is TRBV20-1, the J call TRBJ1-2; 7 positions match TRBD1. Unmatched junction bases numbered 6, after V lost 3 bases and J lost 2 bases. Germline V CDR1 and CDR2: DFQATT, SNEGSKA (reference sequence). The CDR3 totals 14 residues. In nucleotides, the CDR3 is TGCAGTGCTAGGCCCGTGGGACAGAACTATGGCTACACCTTC. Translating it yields CSARPVGQNYGYTF.

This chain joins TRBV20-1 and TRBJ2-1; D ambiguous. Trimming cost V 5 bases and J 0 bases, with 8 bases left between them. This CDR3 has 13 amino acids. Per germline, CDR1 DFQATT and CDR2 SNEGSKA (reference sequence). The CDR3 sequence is CSAWRSSYNEQFF. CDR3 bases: TGCAGTGCTTGGCGGAGCTCCTACAATGAGCAGTTCTTC.

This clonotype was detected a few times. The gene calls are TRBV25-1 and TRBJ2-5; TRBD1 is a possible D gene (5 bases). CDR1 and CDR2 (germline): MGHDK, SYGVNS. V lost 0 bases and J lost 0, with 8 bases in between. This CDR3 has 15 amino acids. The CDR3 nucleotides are TGTGCCAGCAGTGAATACAGGGTTTACCAAGAGACCCAGTACTTC. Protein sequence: CASSEYRVYQETQYF.

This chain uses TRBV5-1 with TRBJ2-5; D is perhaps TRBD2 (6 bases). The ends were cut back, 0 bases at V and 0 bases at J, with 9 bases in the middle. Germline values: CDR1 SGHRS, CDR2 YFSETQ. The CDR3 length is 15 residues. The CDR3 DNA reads TGCGCCAGCAGCTTGGATCTAGCGTACCAAGAGACCCAGTACTTC. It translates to CASSLDLAYQETQYF.

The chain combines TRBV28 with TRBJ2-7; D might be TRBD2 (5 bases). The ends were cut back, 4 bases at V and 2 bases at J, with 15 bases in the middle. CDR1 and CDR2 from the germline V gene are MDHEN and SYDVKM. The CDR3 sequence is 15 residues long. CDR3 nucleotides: TGTGCCAGCAGTTCGCGGGTATTTTCCCCCTACGAGCAGTACTTC. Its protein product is CASSSRVFSPYEQYF.

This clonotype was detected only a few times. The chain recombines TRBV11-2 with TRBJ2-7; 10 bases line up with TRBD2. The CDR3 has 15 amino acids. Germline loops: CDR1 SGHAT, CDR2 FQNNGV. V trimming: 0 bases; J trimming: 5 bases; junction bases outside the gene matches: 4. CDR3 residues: CASSLELAGSHEQYF. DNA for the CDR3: TGTGCCAGCAGCTTAGAACTAGCGGGATCGCACGAGCAGTACTTC.

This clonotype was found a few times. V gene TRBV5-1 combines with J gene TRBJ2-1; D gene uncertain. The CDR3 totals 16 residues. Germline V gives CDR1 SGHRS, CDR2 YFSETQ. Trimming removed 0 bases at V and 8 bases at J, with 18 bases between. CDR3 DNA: TGCGCCAGCAGCTTGGTGCCGCAGATCGGGTCCGATGAGCAGTTCTTC. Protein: CASSLVPQIGSDEQFF.

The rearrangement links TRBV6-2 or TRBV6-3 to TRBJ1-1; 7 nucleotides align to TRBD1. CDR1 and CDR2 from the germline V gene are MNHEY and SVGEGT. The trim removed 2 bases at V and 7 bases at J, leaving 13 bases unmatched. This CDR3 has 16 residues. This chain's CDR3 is CASSYRTAVPGGEAFF. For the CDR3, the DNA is TGTGCCAGCAGTTACAGGACGGCAGTTCCAGGGGGTGAAGCTTTCTTT.

Here the CDR3 reads CASSDPRTEYYYGYTF. The CDR3 bases are TGTGCCAGTAGCGATCCCCGGACAGAATATTACTATGGCTACACCTTC. The chain couples TRBV19 to TRBJ1-2; D is possibly TRBD1 (6 bases). This CDR3 has 16 residues. The germline V and J ends were trimmed by 6 bases and 3 bases, with 20 bases remaining between them. Germline-derived CDR1 and CDR2 are LNHDA and SQIVND (reference sequence).

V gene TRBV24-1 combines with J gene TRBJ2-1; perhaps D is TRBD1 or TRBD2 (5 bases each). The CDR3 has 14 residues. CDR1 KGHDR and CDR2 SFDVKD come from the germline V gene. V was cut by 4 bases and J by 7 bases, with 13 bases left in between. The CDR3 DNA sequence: TGTGCCACCAGTGAGGGGACCCCACCTAATGAGCAGTTCTTC. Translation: CATSEGTPPNEQFF.

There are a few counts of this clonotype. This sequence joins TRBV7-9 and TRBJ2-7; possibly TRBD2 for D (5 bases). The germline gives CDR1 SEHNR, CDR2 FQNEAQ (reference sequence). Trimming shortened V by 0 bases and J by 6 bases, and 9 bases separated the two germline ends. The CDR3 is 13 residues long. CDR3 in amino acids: CASSLASVGEQYF. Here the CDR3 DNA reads TGTGCCAGCAGCTTAGCTAGCGTGGGCGAGCAGTACTTC.

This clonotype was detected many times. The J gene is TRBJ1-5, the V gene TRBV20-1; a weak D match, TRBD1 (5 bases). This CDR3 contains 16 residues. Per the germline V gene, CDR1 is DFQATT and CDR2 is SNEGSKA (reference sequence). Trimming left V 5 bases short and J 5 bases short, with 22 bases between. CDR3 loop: CSAARRGQLPDQPQHF. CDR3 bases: TGCAGTGCTGCCCGGAGGGGTCAACTACCCGATCAGCCCCAGCATTTT.

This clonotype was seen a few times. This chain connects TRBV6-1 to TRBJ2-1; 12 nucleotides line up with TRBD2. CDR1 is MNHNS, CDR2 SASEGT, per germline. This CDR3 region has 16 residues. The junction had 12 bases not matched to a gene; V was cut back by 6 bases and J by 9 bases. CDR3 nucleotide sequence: TGTGCCAGCAGCCAGAAGACTAGCGGGAGAAGTAGTGAGCAGTTCTTC. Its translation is CASSQKTSGRSSEQFF.

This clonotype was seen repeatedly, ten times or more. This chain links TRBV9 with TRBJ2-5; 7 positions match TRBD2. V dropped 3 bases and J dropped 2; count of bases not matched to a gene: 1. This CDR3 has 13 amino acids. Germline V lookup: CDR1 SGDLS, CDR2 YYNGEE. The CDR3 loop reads CASSGGLQETQYF. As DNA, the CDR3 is TGTGCCAGCAGCGGGGGACTACAAGAGACCCAGTACTTC.

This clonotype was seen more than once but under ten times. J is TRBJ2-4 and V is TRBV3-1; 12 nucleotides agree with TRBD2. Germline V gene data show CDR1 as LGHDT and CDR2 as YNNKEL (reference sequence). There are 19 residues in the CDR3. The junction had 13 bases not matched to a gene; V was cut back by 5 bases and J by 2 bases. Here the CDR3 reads CASSFRSSGRAETKNIQYF. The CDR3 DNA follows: TGTGCCAGCAGCTTTCGATCTAGCGGGAGGGCCGAAACCAAAAACATTCAGTACTTC.

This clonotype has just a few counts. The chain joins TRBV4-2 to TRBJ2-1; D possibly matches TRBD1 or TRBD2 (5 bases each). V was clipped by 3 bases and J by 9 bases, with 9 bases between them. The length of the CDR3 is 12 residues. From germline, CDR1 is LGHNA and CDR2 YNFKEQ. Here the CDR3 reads CASSQGDLEQFF. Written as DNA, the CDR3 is TGTGCCAGCAGCCAGGGGGACCTTGAGCAGTTCTTC.

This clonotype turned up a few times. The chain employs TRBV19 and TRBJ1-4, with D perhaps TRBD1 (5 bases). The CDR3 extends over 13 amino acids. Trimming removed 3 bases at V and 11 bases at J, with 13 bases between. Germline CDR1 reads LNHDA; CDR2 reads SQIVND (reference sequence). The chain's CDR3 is CASSMGVGRKLFF. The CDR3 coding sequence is TGTGCCAGTAGTATGGGGGTGGGAAGGAAACTGTTTTTT.

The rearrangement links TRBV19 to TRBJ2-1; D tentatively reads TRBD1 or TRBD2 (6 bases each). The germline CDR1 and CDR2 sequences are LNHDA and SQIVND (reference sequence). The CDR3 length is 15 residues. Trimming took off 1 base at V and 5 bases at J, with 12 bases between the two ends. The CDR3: CASSIGGDINNEQFF. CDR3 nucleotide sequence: TGTGCCAGTAGTATAGGGGGGGACATAAACAATGAGCAGTTCTTC. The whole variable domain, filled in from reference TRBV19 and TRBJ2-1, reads DGGITQSPKYLFRKEGQNVTLSCEQNLNHDAMYWYRQDPGQGLRLIYYSQIVNDFQKGDIAEGYSVSREKKESFPLTVTSAQKNPTAFYLCASSIGGDINNEQFFGPGTRLTVL.

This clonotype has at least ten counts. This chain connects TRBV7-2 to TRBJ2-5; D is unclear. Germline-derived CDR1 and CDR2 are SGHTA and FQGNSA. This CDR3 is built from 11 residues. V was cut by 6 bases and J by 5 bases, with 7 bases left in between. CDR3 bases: TGTGCCAGCAGGATCGGGGAGACCCAGTACTTC. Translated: CASRIGETQYF.

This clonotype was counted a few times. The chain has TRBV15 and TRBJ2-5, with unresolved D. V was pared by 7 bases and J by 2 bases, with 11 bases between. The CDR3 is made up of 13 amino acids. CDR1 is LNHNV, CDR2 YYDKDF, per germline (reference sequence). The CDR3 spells CATNPDGQETQYF. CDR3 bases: TGTGCCACCAACCCGGACGGACAAGAGACCCAGTACTTC. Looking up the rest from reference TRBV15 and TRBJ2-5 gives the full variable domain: DAMVIQNPRYQVTQFGKPVTLSCSQTLNHNVMYWYQQKSSQAPKLLFHYYDKDFNNEADTPDNFQSRRPNTSFCFLDIRSPGLGDTAMYLCATNPDGQETQYFGPGTRLLVL.

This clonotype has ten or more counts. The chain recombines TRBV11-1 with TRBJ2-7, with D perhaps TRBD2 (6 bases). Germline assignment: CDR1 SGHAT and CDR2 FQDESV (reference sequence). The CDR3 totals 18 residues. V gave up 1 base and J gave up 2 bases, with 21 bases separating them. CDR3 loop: CASSLGVGGAGEAYEQYF. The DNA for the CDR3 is TGTGCCAGCAGCTTAGGGGTCGGGGGAGCTGGCGAGGCCTACGAGCAGTACTTC.

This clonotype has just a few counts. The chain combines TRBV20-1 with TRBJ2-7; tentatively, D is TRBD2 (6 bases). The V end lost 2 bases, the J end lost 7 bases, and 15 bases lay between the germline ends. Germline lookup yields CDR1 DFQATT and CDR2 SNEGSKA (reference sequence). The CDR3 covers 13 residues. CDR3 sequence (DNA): TGCAGTGCTAGACTAGCGAGTGAGAGGGAGCAGTACTTC. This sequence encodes CSARLASEREQYF.